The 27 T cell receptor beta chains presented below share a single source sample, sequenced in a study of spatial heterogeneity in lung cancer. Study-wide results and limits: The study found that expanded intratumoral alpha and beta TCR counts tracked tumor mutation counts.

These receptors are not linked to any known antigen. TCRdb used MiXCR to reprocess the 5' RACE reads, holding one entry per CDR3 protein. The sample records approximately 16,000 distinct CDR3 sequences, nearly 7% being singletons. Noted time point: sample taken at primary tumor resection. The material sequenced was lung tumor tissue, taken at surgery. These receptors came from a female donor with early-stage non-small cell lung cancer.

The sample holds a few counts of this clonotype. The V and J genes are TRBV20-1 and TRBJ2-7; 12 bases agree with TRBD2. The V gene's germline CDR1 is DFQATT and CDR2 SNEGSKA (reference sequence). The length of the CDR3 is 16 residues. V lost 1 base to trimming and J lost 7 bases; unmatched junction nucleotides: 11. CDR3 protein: CSARGTASGGAGEQYF. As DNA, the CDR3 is TGCAGTGCTAGAGGAACGGCTAGCGGGGGGGCAGGGGAGCAGTACTTC.

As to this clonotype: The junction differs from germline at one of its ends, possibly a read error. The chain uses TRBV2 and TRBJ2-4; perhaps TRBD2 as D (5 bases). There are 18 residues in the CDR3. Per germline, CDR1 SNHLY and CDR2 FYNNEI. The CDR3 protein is CASSEALRGRLAKNIRYF. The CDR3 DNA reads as TGTGCCAGCAGTGAAGCGCTTCGAGGGCGTCTAGCCAAAAACATTCGGTACTTC.

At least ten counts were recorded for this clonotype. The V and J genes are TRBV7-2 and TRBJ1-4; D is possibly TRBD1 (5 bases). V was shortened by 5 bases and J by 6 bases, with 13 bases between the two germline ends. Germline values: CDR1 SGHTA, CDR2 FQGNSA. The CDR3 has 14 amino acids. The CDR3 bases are TGTGCCAGCAGCCCAGGAGGAGGGGATGAAAAACTGTTTTTT. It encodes CASSPGGGDEKLFF.

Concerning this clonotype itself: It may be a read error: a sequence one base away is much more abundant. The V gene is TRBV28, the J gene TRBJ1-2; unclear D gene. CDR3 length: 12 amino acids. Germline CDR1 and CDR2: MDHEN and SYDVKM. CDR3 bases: TGTGTCAGTGGGGAGTTGACCTATGGCTACACCTTC. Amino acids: CVSGELTYGYTF.

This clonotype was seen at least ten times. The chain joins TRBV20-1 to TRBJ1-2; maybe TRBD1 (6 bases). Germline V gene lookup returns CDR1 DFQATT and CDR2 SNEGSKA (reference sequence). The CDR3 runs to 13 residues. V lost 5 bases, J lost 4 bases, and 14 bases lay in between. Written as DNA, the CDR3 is TGCAGTGCTCAGAAGGGGGGCGGCTATGGCTACACCTTC. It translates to CSAQKGGGYGYTF.

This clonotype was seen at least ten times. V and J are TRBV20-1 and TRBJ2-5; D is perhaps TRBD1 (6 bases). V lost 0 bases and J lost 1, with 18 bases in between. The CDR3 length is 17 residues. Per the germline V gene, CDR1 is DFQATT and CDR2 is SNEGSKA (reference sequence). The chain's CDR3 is CSARDARTALTQETQYF. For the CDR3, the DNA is TGCAGTGCTAGAGATGCGAGGACAGCCCTAACCCAAGAGACCCAGTACTTC.

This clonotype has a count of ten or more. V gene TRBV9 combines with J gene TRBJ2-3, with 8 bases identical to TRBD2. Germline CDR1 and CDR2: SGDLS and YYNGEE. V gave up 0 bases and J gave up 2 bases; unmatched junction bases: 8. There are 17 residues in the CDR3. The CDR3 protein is CASSVEGGGTYTDTQYF. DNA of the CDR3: TGTGCCAGCAGCGTAGAGGGCGGGGGGACTTACACAGATACGCAGTATTTT. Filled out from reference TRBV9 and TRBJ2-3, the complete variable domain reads DSGVTQTPKHLITATGQRVTLRCSPRSGDLSVYWYQQSLDQGLQFLIQYYNGEERAKGNILERFSAQQFPDLHSELNLSSLELGDSALYFCASSVEGGGTYTDTQYFGPGTRLTVL.

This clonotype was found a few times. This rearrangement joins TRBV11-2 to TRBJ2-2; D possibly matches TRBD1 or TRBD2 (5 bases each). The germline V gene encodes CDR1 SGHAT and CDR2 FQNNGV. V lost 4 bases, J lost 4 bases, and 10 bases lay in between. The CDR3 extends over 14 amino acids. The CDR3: CASSSGRATGELFF. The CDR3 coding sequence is TGTGCCAGCAGCTCGGGACGGGCCACCGGGGAGCTGTTTTTT.

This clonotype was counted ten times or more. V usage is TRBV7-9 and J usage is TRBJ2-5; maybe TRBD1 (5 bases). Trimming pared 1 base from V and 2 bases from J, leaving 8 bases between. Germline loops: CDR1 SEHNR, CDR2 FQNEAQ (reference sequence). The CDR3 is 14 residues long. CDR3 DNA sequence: TGTGCCAGCAGCTTAGAGGCAGGGCAAGAGACCCAGTACTTC. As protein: CASSLEAGQETQYF.

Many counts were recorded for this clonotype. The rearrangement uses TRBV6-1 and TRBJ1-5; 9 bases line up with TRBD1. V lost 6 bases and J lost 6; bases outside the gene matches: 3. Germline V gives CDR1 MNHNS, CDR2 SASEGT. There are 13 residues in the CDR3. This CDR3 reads CASSRQGGQPQHF. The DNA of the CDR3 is TGTGCCAGCAGCAGACAGGGGGGTCAGCCCCAGCATTTT.

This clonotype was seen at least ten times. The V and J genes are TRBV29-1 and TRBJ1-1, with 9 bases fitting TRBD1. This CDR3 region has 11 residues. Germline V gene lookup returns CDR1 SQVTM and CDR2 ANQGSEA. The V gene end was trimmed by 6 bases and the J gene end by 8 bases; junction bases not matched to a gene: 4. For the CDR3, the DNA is TGCAGCGTCGGGACAGGGCCAGAAGCTTTCTTT. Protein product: CSVGTGPEAFF.

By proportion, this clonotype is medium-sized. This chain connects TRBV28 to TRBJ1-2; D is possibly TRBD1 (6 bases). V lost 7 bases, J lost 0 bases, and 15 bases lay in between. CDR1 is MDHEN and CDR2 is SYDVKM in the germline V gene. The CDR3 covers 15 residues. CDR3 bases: TGTGCCAGCATCTTGGGGACACTAGCTAACTATGGCTACACCTTC. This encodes CASILGTLANYGYTF.

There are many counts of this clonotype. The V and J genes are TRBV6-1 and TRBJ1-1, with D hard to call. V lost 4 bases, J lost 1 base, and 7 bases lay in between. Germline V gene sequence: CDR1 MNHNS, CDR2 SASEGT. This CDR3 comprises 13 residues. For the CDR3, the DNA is TGTGCCAGCAGTGCCGAGCCGAACACTGAAGCTTTCTTT. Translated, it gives CASSAEPNTEAFF.

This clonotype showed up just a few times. The CDR3 DNA reads as TGTGCCAGCAGCGTAGTCGGGAACACCGGGGAGCTGTTTTTT. Translating it yields CASSVVGNTGELFF. The rearrangement links TRBV9 to TRBJ2-2; D is unclear. CDR1 is SGDLS and CDR2 is YYNGEE in the germline V gene. The CDR3 extends over 14 amino acids. V shed 0 bases and J shed 1 base, with 4 bases lying between them.

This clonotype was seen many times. The chain's CDR3 is CASSFSGGNQPQHF. In DNA form, the CDR3 reads TGTGCCAGCAGTTTCTCCGGGGGCAATCAGCCCCAGCATTTT. This chain joins TRBV12-3 or TRBV12-4 and TRBJ1-5; no clear D. The V gene lost 3 bases and the J gene lost 2 bases, with 8 bases spanning the gap. The CDR3 is made up of 14 amino acids.

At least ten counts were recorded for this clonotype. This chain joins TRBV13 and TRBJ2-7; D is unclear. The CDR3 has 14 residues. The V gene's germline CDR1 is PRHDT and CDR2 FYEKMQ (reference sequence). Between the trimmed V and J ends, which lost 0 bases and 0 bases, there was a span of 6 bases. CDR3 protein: CASSLGRYSYEQYF. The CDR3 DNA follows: TGTGCCAGCAGCTTAGGGAGGTACTCCTACGAGCAGTACTTC. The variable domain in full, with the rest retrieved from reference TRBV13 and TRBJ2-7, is AAGVIQSPRHLIKEKRETATLKCYPIPRHDTVYWYQQGPGQDPQFLISFYEKMQSDKGSIPDRFSAQQFSDYHSELNMSSLELGDSALYFCASSLGRYSYEQYFGPGTRLTVT.

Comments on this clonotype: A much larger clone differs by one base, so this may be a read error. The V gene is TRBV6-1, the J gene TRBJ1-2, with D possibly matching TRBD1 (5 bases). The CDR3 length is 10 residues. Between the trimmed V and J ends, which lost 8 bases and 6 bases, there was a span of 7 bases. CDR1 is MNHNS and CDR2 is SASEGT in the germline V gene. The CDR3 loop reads CASPGHGYTF. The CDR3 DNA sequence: TGTGCCAGCCCGGGGCATGGCTACACCTTC.

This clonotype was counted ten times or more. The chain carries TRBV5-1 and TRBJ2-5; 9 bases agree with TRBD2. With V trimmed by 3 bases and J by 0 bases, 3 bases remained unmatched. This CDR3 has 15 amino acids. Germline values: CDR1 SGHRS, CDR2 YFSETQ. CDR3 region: CASSSERGDQETQYF. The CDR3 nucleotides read TGCGCCAGCAGCTCCGAGCGGGGGGACCAAGAGACCCAGTACTTC.

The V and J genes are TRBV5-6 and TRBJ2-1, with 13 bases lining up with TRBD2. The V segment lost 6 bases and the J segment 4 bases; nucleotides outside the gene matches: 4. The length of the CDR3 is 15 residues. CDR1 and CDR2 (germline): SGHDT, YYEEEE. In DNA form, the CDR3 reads TGTGCCAGCATCCAGACTAGCGGGGGGTACAATGAGCAGTTCTTC. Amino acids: CASIQTSGGYNEQFF. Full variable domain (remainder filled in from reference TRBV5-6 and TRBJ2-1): DAGVTQSPTHLIKTRGQQVTLRCSPKSGHDTVSWYQQALGQGPQFIFQYYEEEERQRGNFPDRFSGHQFPNYSSELNVNALLLGDSALYLCASIQTSGGYNEQFFGPGTRLTVL.

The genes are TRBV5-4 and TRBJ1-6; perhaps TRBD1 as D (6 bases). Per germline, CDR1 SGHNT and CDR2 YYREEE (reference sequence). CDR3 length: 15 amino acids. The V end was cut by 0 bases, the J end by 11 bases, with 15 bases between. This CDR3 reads CASSLETGSLAPLHF. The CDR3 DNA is TGTGCCAGCAGCTTGGAAACAGGGAGCTTGGCACCCCTCCACTTT. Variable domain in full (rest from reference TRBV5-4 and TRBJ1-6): ETGVTQSPTHLIKTRGQQVTLRCSSQSGHNTVSWYQQALGQGPQFIFQYYREEENGRGNFPPRFSGLQFPNYSSELNVNALELDDSALYLCASSLETGSLAPLHFGNGTRLTVT.

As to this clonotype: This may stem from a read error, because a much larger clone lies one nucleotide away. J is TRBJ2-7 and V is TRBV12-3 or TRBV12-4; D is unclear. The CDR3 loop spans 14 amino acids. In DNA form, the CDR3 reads TGTGCCAGCGGTTTCCCCGGGCCCCGAAACGAGCAGTACTTC. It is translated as CASGFPGPRNEQYF.

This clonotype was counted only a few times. The CDR3 here is CASSFPGVNTGELFF. CDR3 in DNA: TGTGCCAGCAGCTTTCCGGGGGTAAACACCGGGGAGCTGTTTTTT. This rearrangement joins TRBV7-9 to TRBJ2-2; D might be TRBD2 (6 bases). V was trimmed by 3 bases and J by 2 bases, leaving 10 bases between them. Germline CDR1 is SEHNR and CDR2 is FQNEAQ (reference sequence). The CDR3 consists of 15 residues. Using reference TRBV7-9 and TRBJ2-2 for the parts outside the CDR3, the full variable domain is DTGVSQNPRHKITKRGQNVTFRCDPISEHNRLYWYRQTLGQGPEFLTYFQNEAQLEKSRLLSDRFSAERPKGSFSTLEIQRTEQGDSAMYLCASSFPGVNTGELFFGEGSRLTVL.

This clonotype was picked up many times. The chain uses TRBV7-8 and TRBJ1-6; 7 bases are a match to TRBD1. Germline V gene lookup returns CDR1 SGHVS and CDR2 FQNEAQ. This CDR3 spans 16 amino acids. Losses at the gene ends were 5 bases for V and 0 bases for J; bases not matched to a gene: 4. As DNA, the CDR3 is TGTGCCAGCAGCCGGACAGGAAGCTCCTATAATTCACCCCTCCACTTT. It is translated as CASSRTGSSYNSPLHF.

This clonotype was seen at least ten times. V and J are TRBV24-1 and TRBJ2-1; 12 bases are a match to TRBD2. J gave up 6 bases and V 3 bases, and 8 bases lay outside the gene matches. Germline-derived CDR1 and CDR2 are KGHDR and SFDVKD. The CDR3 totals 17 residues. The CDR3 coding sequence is TGTGCCACCAGTGATCCGAGACTAGCGGGGGCCATCAATGAGCAGTTCTTC. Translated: CATSDPRLAGAINEQFF.

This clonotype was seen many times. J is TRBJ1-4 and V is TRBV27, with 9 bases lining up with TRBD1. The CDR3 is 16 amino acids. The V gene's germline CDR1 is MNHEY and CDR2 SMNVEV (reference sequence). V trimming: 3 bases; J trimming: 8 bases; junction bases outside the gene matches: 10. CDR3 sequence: CASSFGAGQGREKLFF. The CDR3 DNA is TGTGCCAGCAGTTTTGGTGCGGGACAGGGCCGGGAAAAACTGTTTTTT.

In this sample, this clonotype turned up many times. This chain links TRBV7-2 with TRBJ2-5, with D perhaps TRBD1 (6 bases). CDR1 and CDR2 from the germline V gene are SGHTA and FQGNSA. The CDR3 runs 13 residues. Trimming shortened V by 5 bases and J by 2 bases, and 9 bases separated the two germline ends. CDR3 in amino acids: CASSEGEQETQYF. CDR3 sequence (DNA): TGTGCCAGCAGCGAGGGGGAACAAGAGACCCAGTACTTC.

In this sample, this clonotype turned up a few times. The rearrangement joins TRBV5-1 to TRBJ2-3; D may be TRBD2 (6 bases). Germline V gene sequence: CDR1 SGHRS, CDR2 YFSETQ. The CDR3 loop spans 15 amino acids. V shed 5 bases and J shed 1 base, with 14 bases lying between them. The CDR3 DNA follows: TGCGCCAGCAGGAACTCCCCGGGAGGCACAGATACGCAGTATTTT. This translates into CASRNSPGGTDTQYF.